This T cell receptor (beta chain) was identified during a study of blood T cell repertoires in COVID-19. Study context: In each case, the material was cDNA or gDNA derived from T cells, B-cell-depleted T cells, or PBMCs.

Using immunoSEQ multiplex PCR, the repertoire was profiled, and TCRdb retains in-frame clones only, with some absent. The repertoire includes some 40,000 clones, 78% of them detected once, and 16% sits in the top ten. CDR1 is SGHNT, CDR2 YYREEE, per germline (reference sequence). Unmatched junction bases numbered 9, after V lost 4 bases and J lost 5 bases. CDR3 length: 15 amino acids. The V and J genes are TRBV5-4 and TRBJ2-5, with 9 bases lining up with TRBD2. The sequenced material came from peripheral blood. This receptor was taken from a man aged 65 to 79 with acute or convalescent COVID-19. CDR3 sequence: CASSPDASGIETQYF. CDR3 bases: TGTGCCAGCAGCCCGGATGCTAGCGGGATCGAGACCCAGTACTTC.